The source of this T cell receptor beta chain is a study of blood T cell repertoires in COVID-19 (dated by TCRdb to about 2020). Regarding the study in general: Collaborator samples came from the United States, Italy and Spain and covered acute and convalescent phases of COVID-19. Where HLA class I and class II types were available, the types were taken from metadata supplied by the sample provider, not from assay-based typing. The sample metadata nearly always contained a de-identified subject ID, COVID-19 status, age in years and sex. The prospective study material was composed of cDNA or gDNA derived from T cells, B-cell-depleted T cells, or PBMCs. The samples were drawn from the first 160 participants of the ongoing ImmuneRACE study and from over 950 subjects provided by 6 global collaborators. Deeply sampled blood TCRbeta repertoires from subjects exposed to, actively infected with, or recovered from COVID-19 were included in the dataset. A freely available public database, intended as a resource for researchers studying the immune response to SARS-CoV-2, is where the repertoires were released.

The paper's findings and limits, for the study overall: How much clinical and demographic metadata was included differed by source and by participant, and the metadata was provided uncurated.

Inclusive of the bounding cysteine and phenylalanine, the CDR3 is 15 residues long. The kept DNA is CDR3 alone, 45 bases in frame from the first base. Ends trimmed: V by 4 bases, J by 6 bases; bases unmatched to a gene: 9. Taken from the germline V gene, the CDR1 and CDR2 loops are MDHEN and SYDVKM. Whole blood was collected in K2EDTA tubes by collaborating institutions according to the institutions' own protocols. For TCRbeta analysis, collaborators shipped samples in one of three forms: frozen whole blood, isolated PBMCs, or DNA extracted from either of those sample types. The immunoSEQ Assay, a bias-controlled multiplex PCR, was used to amplify TCRbeta CDR3 regions from genomic DNA. In the source study's methods: Within the assay, amplification of reference gene primers was used to estimate how many nucleated cells each sample contained. To quantify the absolute abundance of each unique TCRbeta CDR3 rearrangement, sequence reads were collapsed and filtered. For each sample, productive Simpson clonality was calculated as the square root of Simpson's diversity index over productive rearrangements. TCRdb took over this immuneACCESS table, retaining in-frame rearrangements with V and J assigned. Such tables are incomplete; in checked studies, under half of the missing clones stem from an unresolved V gene, and the remainder is unexplained. V and J calls plus clone size are reproduced from that table; the DNA served to infer D and trimming. For this sample there are approximately 410,000 clones; roughly 89% appear just once. The ten largest make up approximately 1.5% of the sample.

A remark on this clone: The antigen it recognizes is unknown. Base qualities are not recorded, but no much larger clone differs from it by a single base.

The sequencing input was peripheral blood. The source is a woman in her 30s with active or convalescent COVID-19. This receptor chain uses TRBV28 and TRBJ2-3; 8 bases in between match TRBD2. This receptor has the CDR3 CASSSKGLGWDTQYF. The DNA is as follows: TGTGCCAGCAGTTCCAAGGGACTAGGCTGGGATACGCAGTATTTT.